This TCR beta chain appears in the sequencing data of a study of cytomegalovirus exposure and HLA in healthy donors. Study findings and constraints: A missense DCLRE1C variant was associated with V- and J-gene trimming of TCR beta chains in a later analysis, and an independent cohort replicated the association.

Note on this clone: Its matching antigen is unknown.

PCR amplification relied on 60 Vbeta primers (plus 13 Jbeta primers). Only in-frame clones appear in the TCRdb table, and some are missing; sequencing was by immunoSEQ multiplex PCR. The sample gives nearly 200,000 clones, about 87% of which show up once; 1% to 1.5% is in the top ten. V lost 5 bases to trimming and J lost 4 bases, with 15 bases between them. Germline assignment: CDR1 MNHEY and CDR2 SMNVEV (reference sequence). This CDR3 contains 15 residues. The receptor's source is a young man in good health and CMV-seronegative. The sample consisted of PBMCs. This chain joins TRBV27 and TRBJ2-1; TRBD1 is a possible D gene (6 bases). The CDR3 nucleotides read TGTGCCAGCAGTCCGGAAGGGGGAAGGTACAATGAGCAGTTCTTC. This sequence encodes CASSPEGGRYNEQFF.